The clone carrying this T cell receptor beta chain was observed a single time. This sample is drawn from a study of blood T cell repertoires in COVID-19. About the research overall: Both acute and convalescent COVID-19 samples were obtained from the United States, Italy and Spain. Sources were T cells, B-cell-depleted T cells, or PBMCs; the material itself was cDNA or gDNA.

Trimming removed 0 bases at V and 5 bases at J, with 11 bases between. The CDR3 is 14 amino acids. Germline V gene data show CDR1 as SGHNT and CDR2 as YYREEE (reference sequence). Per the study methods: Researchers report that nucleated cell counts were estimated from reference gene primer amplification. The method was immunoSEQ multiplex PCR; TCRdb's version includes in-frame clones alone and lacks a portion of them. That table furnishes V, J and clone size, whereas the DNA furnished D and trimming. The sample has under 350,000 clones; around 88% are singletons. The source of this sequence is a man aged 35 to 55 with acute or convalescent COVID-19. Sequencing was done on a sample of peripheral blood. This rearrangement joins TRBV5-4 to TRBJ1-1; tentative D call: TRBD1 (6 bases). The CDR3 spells CASSLEHRETEAFF. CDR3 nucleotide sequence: TGTGCCAGCAGCTTGGAACACAGGGAGACTGAAGCTTTCTTT.